The sequence of this T cell receptor beta chain was determined in a study of vaccination and CD4 T cells after COVID-19. In the study overall: The convalescents were made up of six males and four females, two of whom were Hispanic.

Germline V gene sequence: CDR1 MNHNS, CDR2 SASEGT. The CDR3 extends over 12 amino acids. V lost 6 bases and J 3 bases, leaving 9 bases between the germline ends. In regard to this clonotype: The antigen is unknown.

Treatment: roughly 10-day PBMC culture with coronavirus spike peptide pools or control peptides (ViraFEST assay). ViraFEST expanded antigen-specific T cells with peptide pools, then sequenced TCRs. The Oncomine TCR Beta short-read assay was applied to DNA of cultured CD4+ T cells. Genomic DNA was taken out of cultured CD4+ T cells by extraction. MiXCR, run by TCRdb on the PCR reads, gives a single entry per CDR3 protein. The sample consists of about 18,000 distinct CDR3 sequences, roughly 50% of them appearing once. Sample: CD4+ T cells from blood, cultured in vitro. The rearrangement links TRBV6-1 to TRBJ2-7; TRBD2 is a possible D gene (5 bases). The sequence was obtained from a human donor who had recovered from COVID-19. CDR3 residues: CASSGLNYEQYF. CDR3 DNA sequence: TGTGCCAGCAGCGGACTCAACTACGAGCAGTACTTC.